This TCR beta chain was identified in a study of T cells in Graves' hyperthyroidism and ophthalmopathy. Regarding the study as a whole: A 13 V-J signature model discriminated ophthalmopathy versus stable hyperthyroidism. Most clonotypes that expanded in the thyroid above 0.001 also showed up in blood.

This clonotype was seen repeatedly, ten times or more. The target antigen is unknown. Trimming removed 2 bases from V and 7 bases from J; junction bases left unmatched: 4. The CDR3 consists of 16 residues. The germline gives CDR1 LGHDT, CDR2 YNNKEL (reference sequence). RNA transcripts served as the template for amplifying TCR beta CDR3 regions. First-round RT-PCR of the TCR CDR3 relied on the HTBI primer set. TCRdb re-analysed the multiplex PCR reads in MiXCR, keeping a single row per CDR3 protein. The table shows roughly 580,000 distinct CDR3 sequences, with approximately 15% occurring only once. This chain links TRBV3-1 with TRBJ2-2; 13 nucleotides align to TRBD2. Sequencing was performed on blood. The receptor's source is a woman aged 25 to 39 with Graves' hyperthyroidism that later progressed to Graves' ophthalmopathy. The DNA for the CDR3 is TGTGCCAGCAGCCAATGGACTAGCGGGAGAGGCGGGGAGCTGTTTTTT. It translates to CASSQWTSGRGGELFF.